These 3 T cell receptor beta chains share one sample of origin, sequenced in a study of CD8 T cells in Susac syndrome. cDNA came from about 0.5 to 1 ug RNA primed by random hexamers. TCRdb fed the immunoSEQ multiplex PCR reads into MiXCR, producing one record per CDR3 protein. The sample includes 130,000 or so distinct CDR3 sequences, 75% to 90% of them seen just once. Sequenced material: CD8+ T cells from PBMCs. These receptors all stem from a human donor with multiple sclerosis.

V gene TRBV5-6 combines with J gene TRBJ2-5; TRBD1 agrees at 8 bases. V was pared by 0 bases and J by 4 bases, with 11 bases of the junction left unmatched. The CDR3 runs to 17 residues. Germline V CDR1 and CDR2: SGHDT, YYEEEE. The CDR3 here is CASSLGSWTGPLETQYF. The CDR3 DNA reads TGTGCCAGCAGCTTGGGTTCTTGGACAGGGCCTTTAGAGACCCAGTACTTC.

V and J are TRBV20-1 and TRBJ1-1, with D maybe TRBD1 (5 bases). The CDR3 extends over 14 amino acids. The germline gives CDR1 DFQATT, CDR2 SNEGSKA (reference sequence). Deletions cut 1 base from V and 0 bases from J, with 9 bases between. The CDR3 DNA follows: TGCAGTGCTAGAGGGGAGACAGTGAACACTGAAGCTTTCTTT. Amino acid sequence: CSARGETVNTEAFF.

This chain uses TRBV6-2 or TRBV6-3 with TRBJ2-4; no reliable D call. V lost 5 bases, J lost 0 bases, and 20 bases lay in between. CDR1 is MNHEY and CDR2 is SVGEGT in the germline V gene. The CDR3 contains 18 residues. The chain's CDR3 is CASSQPLTRGLAKNIQYF. CDR3 coding DNA: TGTGCCAGCAGTCAGCCCCTTACTCGTGGCCTAGCCAAAAACATTCAGTACTTC.